This passage covers 15 T cell receptor beta chains from one sample sequenced in a study of regulatory T cells in long-lasting Graves disease. To make TCR beta libraries, researchers used iRepertoire HTBI primers and Arm-PCR of CDR3 regions. One entry per CDR3 protein results from TCRdb running MiXCR on the multiplex PCR reads. The data contain approximately 400,000 distinct CDR3 sequences, under 15% of them seen just once; the ten biggest clones take up roughly 17%. Indicated time point: newly diagnosed GD, antithyroid drugs for less than 3 months. PBMC RNA was the source of the TCR library. Another study also made use of these data, one on T cells in Graves' hyperthyroidism and ophthalmopathy.

Sequencing was performed on peripheral blood mononuclear cells (PBMCs), taken at new diagnosis, from a patient treated with antithyroid drugs. These receptors were obtained from a woman in her twenties or thirties with Graves disease.

CDR3 bases: TGTGCCAGCAGTGGGCTGTCTTCCGGGGAGCTGTTTTTT. Its translation is CASSGLSSGELFF. This chain links TRBV6-4 with TRBJ2-2; D remains ambiguous. Trimming stripped 4 bases from V and 6 bases from J, with 9 bases between. Germline V lookup: CDR1 MRHNA, CDR2 SNTAGT. This CDR3 is built from 13 residues.

This clonotype occurred many times. The chain combines TRBV6-5 with TRBJ2-3; D possibly corresponds to TRBD2 (6 bases). The germline gives CDR1 MNHEY, CDR2 SVGAGI. V lost 0 bases, J lost 4 bases, and 14 bases lay in between. This CDR3 is 16 amino acids long. Written as DNA, the CDR3 is TGTGCCAGCAGTTACTCGAAGACTAGTTATGCAGATACGCAGTATTTT. Residues: CASSYSKTSYADTQYF.

This clonotype was observed a few times. The genes are TRBV20-1 and TRBJ2-7; TRBD2 matches 14 bases. V shed 3 bases, J shed 6 bases, and the junction held 13 bases outside the gene matches. Germline V CDR1 and CDR2: DFQATT, SNEGSKA (reference sequence). The CDR3 sequence is 17 residues long. As DNA, the CDR3 is TGCAGTGCTAGGGGACTAGCGGGAGTGGGTCATTCGGTCGAGCAGTACTTC. It yields the protein CSARGLAGVGHSVEQYF.

The sample holds a few counts of this clonotype. This sequence joins TRBV7-6 and TRBJ2-7, with 10 bases matching TRBD2. The CDR3 contains 15 residues. V gave up 5 bases and J gave up 6 bases; unmatched junction bases: 10. CDR1 and CDR2 (germline): SGHVS, FNYEAQ. CDR3 residues: CASSPSTGLASEQYF. CDR3 coding DNA: TGTGCCAGCAGCCCCTCAACGGGACTAGCGAGCGAGCAGTACTTC.

This clonotype was picked up a small number of times. The genes are TRBV5-1 and TRBJ2-1; D is possibly TRBD2 (6 bases). Germline CDR1 SGHRS, CDR2 YFSETQ. The CDR3 is 16 residues long. V was clipped by 0 bases and J by 3 bases, with 13 bases between them. The chain's CDR3 is CASSLGAGTFYNEQFF. The DNA of the CDR3 is TGCGCCAGCAGCTTGGGGGCCGGGACTTTCTACAATGAGCAGTTCTTC.

This chain joins TRBV12-3 or TRBV12-4 and TRBJ2-1; D is undetermined. The V end was cut by 6 bases, the J end by 7 bases, with 13 bases between. This CDR3 contains 13 residues. The CDR3 is CASSSGYGNEQFF. The CDR3 DNA reads as TGTGCCAGCAGCTCCGGTTATGGGAATGAGCAGTTCTTC.

The V and J genes are TRBV6-1 and TRBJ2-5; 8 bases match TRBD2. The CDR3 loop spans 14 amino acids. CDR1 and CDR2 (germline): MNHNS, SASEGT. Trimming took 3 bases from V and 3 from J; bases not matched to a gene: 3. Here the CDR3 DNA reads TGTGCCAGCAGTGATTTACTAGCGGAAGAGACCCAGTACTTC. Translated, it gives CASSDLLAEETQYF.

Concerning this clonotype: The CDR3 carries no conserved terminal phenylalanine or tryptophan, so it likely arises from a read error. The genes are TRBV5-6 and TRBJ2-7; TRBD1 agrees at 8 bases. Germline assignment: CDR1 SGHDT and CDR2 YYEEEE. This CDR3 is built from 16 residues. J lost 3 bases, V lost 3 bases, and 11 bases had no gene match. For the CDR3, the DNA is TGTGCCAGCAGCTGGGGGCGGTCAGGGGGCTTCTACGAGCAGTACCTC. Translated, it gives CASSWGRSGGFYEQYL.

The rearrangement uses TRBV5-6 and TRBJ2-7, with 11 bases aligning to TRBD2. The J segment lost 8 bases and the V segment lost 3 bases, leaving 4 bases of the junction unmatched. The CDR3 is made up of 13 amino acids. Per the germline V gene, CDR1 is SGHDT and CDR2 is YYEEEE. The CDR3 DNA reads as TGTGCCAGCAGCTGGACTAGCGGGTACAAGCAGTACTTC. Translated: CASSWTSGYKQYF.

The chain recombines TRBV19 with TRBJ1-5; possibly TRBD1 for D (6 bases). The V gene's germline CDR1 is LNHDA and CDR2 SQIVND (reference sequence). Trimming removed 7 bases from V and 4 bases from J, with 17 bases in between. The CDR3 extends over 15 amino acids. This CDR3 is CASIAGGRANQPQHF. Written as DNA, the CDR3 is TGTGCCAGTATAGCCGGGGGCAGGGCTAATCAGCCCCAGCATTTT.

Ten or more counts support this clonotype. V is TRBV7-9 and J is TRBJ2-7; D is possibly TRBD1 (6 bases). Germline CDR1 reads SEHNR; CDR2 reads FQNEAQ (reference sequence). CDR3 length equals 13 residues. Trimming removed 5 bases from V and 6 bases from J, with 14 bases in between. The CDR3 DNA follows: TGTGCCAGCAGCCCAGGGGTCGGGCGCGAGCAGTACTTC. Encoded protein: CASSPGVGREQYF.

This clonotype was seen at least ten times. CDR3 sequence reads: CASSPENEQFF. The CDR3 DNA follows: TGTGCCAGCAGCCCAGAAAATGAGCAGTTCTTC. The rearrangement uses TRBV12-3 or TRBV12-4 and TRBJ2-1; D uncertain. CDR3 length equals 11 residues. Trimming pared 6 bases from V and 7 bases from J, leaving 7 bases between.

V and J are TRBV19 and TRBJ2-7, with 9 nucleotides matching TRBD1. J was trimmed by 6 bases and V by 7 bases; bases with no gene match: 7. The CDR3 contains 13 residues. Germline V lookup: CDR1 LNHDA, CDR2 SQIVND (reference sequence). The CDR3 loop reads CASIGTGGFEQYF. In DNA, the CDR3 is TGTGCCAGTATTGGAACAGGGGGCTTCGAGCAGTACTTC. Complete variable domain (other parts from reference TRBV19 and TRBJ2-7): DGGITQSPKYLFRKEGQNVTLSCEQNLNHDAMYWYRQDPGQGLRLIYYSQIVNDFQKGDIAEGYSVSREKKESFPLTVTSAQKNPTAFYLCASIGTGGFEQYFGPGTRLTVT.

This clonotype was counted between two and nine times. V usage is TRBV7-9 and J usage is TRBJ1-6; 7 bases align to TRBD1. The CDR3 covers 15 residues. The V gene end was trimmed by 6 bases and the J gene end by 7 bases; junction bases not matched to a gene: 9. Germline-derived CDR1 and CDR2 are SEHNR and FQNEAQ (reference sequence). CDR3 sequence: CASSRQGGGNSPLHF. As DNA, the CDR3 is TGTGCCAGCAGTCGACAGGGTGGTGGCAATTCACCCCTCCACTTT.

This clonotype was detected many times. The rearrangement links TRBV5-1 to TRBJ2-3; 12 bases match TRBD2. The CDR3 covers 19 residues. The trim removed 1 base at V and 1 base at J, leaving 10 bases unmatched. Germline values: CDR1 SGHRS, CDR2 YFSETQ. The CDR3 DNA sequence: TGCGCCAGCAGCTTGACGACTAGCGGGGGTAGGCGGGGCACAGATACGCAGTATTTT. It is translated as CASSLTTSGGRRGTDTQYF. The full variable domain, with the rest looked up from reference TRBV5-1 and TRBJ2-3, is KAGVTQTPRYLIKTRGQQVTLSCSPISGHRSVSWYQQTPGQGLQFLFEYFSETQRNKGNFPGRFSGRQFSNSRSEMNVSTLELGDSALYLCASSLTTSGGRRGTDTQYFGPGTRLTVL.